This T cell receptor (beta chain) was sequenced during a study of cytomegalovirus exposure and HLA in healthy donors. Whole-study findings and limits: Information on immune exposure was restricted to one variable (CMV serostatus). In all likelihood, a cluster of highly shared sequence variants was a sequencing artifact. Common viral pathogens (according to a later analysis) appeared linked to several of the most significant clusters.

PCR employed 60 Vbeta and 13 Jbeta primers. Produced via immunoSEQ multiplex PCR; TCRdb's table is partial and in-frame only. The repertoire holds approximately 100,000 clones, with roughly 82% as singletons. The CDR3 is made up of 16 amino acids. From germline, CDR1 is MNHEY and CDR2 SMNVEV (reference sequence). Unmatched junction bases numbered 8, after V lost 2 bases and J lost 7 bases. Turning to this clone: The antigen remains unidentified.

The sample comprised PBMCs. This receptor was obtained from a woman between 45 and 60 years old in good health and CMV-seropositive. The chain carries TRBV27 and TRBJ1-4; 9 bases align to TRBD1. The DNA for the CDR3 is TGTGCCAGCAGTTTACTAACAGGGGGCGCAGGTGAAAAACTGTTTTTT. Its protein product is CASSLLTGGAGEKLFF.